This T cell receptor (beta chain) was recovered during a study of blood T cell repertoires in COVID-19. The method was immunoSEQ multiplex PCR; TCRdb's version includes in-frame clones alone and lacks a portion of them. The sample carries just under 350,000 clones, 88% recorded once. V shed 4 bases and J shed 7 bases, with 11 bases lying between them. The CDR3 has 14 amino acids. Germline V gene sequence: CDR1 SGHTA, CDR2 FQGNSA. The source is a woman between 65 and 79 years old with COVID-19, enrolled during active disease. This rearrangement joins TRBV7-2 to TRBJ1-6; no clear D. Material: peripheral blood. The CDR3 sequence is CASSSRVPNSPLHF. CDR3 in DNA: TGTGCCAGCAGCTCCCGGGTCCCAAATTCACCCCTCCACTTT.